The source of this T cell receptor (beta chain) is a study of OX40 agonist ivuxolimab in advanced cancers. Profiling relied on immunoSEQ multiplex PCR, and the TCRdb table lists in-frame clones only, not all of them. The profile shows about 55,000 clones, roughly 86% of them singletons. Study results and limitations: Clones of CD4+ and CD8+ blood T cells grew by week 6 at doses of 0.1 to 3.0 mg/kg.

The CDR3 is 15 residues long. CDR1 is SGDLS, CDR2 YYNGEE, per germline. V shed 0 bases and J shed 0 bases, with 4 bases lying between them. Concerning this clone: Antigen specificity is unknown.

The sequence derives from an adult with an advanced solid tumor such as melanoma, head and neck, liver or kidney cancer. The chain joins TRBV9 to TRBJ2-6; unclear D gene. Sequencing was performed on CD4+ or CD8+ T cells sorted from blood, taken in a trial of the OX40 agonist ivuxolimab. This CDR3 is CASSVVDSGANVLTF. In DNA form, the CDR3 reads TGTGCCAGCAGCGTAGTGGACTCTGGGGCCAACGTCCTGACTTTC.